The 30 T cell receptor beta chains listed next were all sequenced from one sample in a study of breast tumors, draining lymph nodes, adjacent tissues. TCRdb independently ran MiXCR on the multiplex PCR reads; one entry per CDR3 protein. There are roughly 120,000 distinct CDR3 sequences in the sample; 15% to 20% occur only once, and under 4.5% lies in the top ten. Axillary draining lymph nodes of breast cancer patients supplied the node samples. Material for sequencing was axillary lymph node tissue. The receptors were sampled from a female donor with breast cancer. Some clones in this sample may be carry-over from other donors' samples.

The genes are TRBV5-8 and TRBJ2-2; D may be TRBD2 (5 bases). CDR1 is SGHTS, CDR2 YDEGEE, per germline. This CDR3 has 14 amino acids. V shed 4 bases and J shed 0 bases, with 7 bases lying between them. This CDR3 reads CASSSGANTGELFF. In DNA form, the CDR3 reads TGTGCCAGCAGCAGCGGAGCGAACACCGGGGAGCTGTTTTTT.

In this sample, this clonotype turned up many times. The CDR3 protein is CASSVLAGHTGELFF. DNA for the CDR3: TGTGCCAGCAGCGTGCTAGCGGGTCACACCGGGGAGCTGTTTTTT. The gene calls are TRBV7-3 and TRBJ2-2, with TRBD2 matching 8 bases. The CDR3 has 15 amino acids. Germline CDR1 is SGHTA and CDR2 is FQGTGA. V shed 5 bases, J shed 3 bases, and the junction held 5 bases outside the gene matches.

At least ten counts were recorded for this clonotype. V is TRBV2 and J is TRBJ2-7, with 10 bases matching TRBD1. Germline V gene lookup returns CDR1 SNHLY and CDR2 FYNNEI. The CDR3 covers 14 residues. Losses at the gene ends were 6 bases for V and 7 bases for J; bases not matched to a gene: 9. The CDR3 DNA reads TGTGCCAGCAGGAGCGGGACAGGGGAAGAAGAGCAGTACTTC. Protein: CASRSGTGEEEQYF.

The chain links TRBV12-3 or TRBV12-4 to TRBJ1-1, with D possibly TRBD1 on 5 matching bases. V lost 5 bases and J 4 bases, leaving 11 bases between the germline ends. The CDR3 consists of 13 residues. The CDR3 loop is CASSQGWSTEAFF. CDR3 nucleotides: TGTGCCAGCAGTCAGGGCTGGAGCACTGAAGCTTTCTTT.

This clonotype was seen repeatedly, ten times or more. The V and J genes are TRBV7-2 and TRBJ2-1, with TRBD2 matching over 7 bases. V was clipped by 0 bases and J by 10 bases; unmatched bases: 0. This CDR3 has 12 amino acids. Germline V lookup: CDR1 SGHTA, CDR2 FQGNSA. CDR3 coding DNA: TGTGCCAGCAGCTTAGCGGGAGGGGAGCAGTTCTTC. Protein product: CASSLAGGEQFF.

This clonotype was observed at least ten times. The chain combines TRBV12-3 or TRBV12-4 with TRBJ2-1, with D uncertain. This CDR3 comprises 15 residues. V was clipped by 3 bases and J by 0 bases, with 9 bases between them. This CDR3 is CASSFVRSSYNEQFF. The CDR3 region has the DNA TGTGCCAGCAGTTTCGTGCGGAGCTCCTACAATGAGCAGTTCTTC.

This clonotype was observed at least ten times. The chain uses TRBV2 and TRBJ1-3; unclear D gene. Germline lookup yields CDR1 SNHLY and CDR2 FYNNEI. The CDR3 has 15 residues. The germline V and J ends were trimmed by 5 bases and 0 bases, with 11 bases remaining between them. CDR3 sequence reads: CASSLDVGSGNTIYF. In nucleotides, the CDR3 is TGTGCCAGCAGTCTGGACGTGGGCTCTGGAAACACCATATATTTT.

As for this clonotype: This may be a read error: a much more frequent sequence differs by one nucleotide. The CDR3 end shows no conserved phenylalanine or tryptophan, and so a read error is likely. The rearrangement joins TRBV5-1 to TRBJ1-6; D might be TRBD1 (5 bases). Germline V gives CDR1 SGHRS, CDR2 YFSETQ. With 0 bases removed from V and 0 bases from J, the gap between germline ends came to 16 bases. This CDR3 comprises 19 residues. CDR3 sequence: CASSLGGPGTLSYNSPLHS. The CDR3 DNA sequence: TGCGCCAGCAGCTTGGGGGGTCCCGGGACCCTCTCCTATAATTCACCCCTCCACTCT.

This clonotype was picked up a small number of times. In DNA, the CDR3 is TGTGCCAGTAGTATTTTAGCCGGGGGCGAACTTCCCGTAGCCAAAAACATTCAGTACTTC. Translated, it gives CASSILAGGELPVAKNIQYF. The chain is built from TRBV19 and TRBJ2-4; TRBD1 or TRBD2 may be the D gene (6 bases each). CDR1 LNHDA and CDR2 SQIVND come from the germline V gene (reference sequence). This CDR3 has 20 residues. V lost 3 bases and J 0 bases, leaving 24 bases between the germline ends.

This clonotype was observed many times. The CDR3 loop reads CASARTSGSYEQFF. The DNA for the CDR3 is TGTGCTTCCGCCCGGACTAGCGGGAGCTATGAGCAGTTCTTC. The V gene is TRBV10-3, the J gene TRBJ2-1, with 13 bases matching TRBD2. The CDR3 covers 14 residues. In germline, CDR1 is ENHRY, CDR2 SYGVKD.

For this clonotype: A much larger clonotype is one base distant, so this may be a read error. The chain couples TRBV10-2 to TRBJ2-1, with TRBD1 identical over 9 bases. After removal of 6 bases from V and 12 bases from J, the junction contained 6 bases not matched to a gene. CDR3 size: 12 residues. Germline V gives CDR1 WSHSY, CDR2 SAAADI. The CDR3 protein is CASRGQGYGQFF. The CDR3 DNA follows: TGCGCCAGCAGGGGACAGGGCTATGGGCAGTTCTTC.

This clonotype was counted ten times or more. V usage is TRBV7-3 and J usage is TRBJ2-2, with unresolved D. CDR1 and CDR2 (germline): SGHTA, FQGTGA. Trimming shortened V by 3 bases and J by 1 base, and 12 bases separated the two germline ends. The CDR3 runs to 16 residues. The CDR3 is CASSFLPPENTGELFF. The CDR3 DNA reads TGTGCCAGCAGCTTTTTACCCCCGGAGAACACCGGGGAGCTGTTTTTT. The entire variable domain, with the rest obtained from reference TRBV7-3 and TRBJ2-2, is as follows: GAGVSQTPSNKVTEKGKYVELRCDPISGHTALYWYRQSLGQGPEFLIYFQGTGAADDSGLPNDRFFAVRPEGSVSTLKIQRTERGDSAVYLCASSFLPPENTGELFFGEGSRLTVL.

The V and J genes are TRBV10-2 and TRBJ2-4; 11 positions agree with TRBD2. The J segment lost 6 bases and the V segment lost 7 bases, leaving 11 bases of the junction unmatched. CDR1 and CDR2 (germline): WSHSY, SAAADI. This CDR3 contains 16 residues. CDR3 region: CASKNTSGRGGNIQYF. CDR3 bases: TGCGCCAGCAAAAACACTAGCGGGAGAGGGGGAAACATTCAGTACTTC.

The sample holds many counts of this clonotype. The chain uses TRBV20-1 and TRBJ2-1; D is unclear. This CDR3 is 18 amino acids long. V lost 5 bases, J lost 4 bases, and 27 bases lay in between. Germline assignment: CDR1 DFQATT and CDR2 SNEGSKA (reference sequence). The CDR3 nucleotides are TGCAGTGCTGATAGTCCCGCCAGGTCCAAAAAAGTGTACAATGAGCAGTTCTTC. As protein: CSADSPARSKKVYNEQFF.

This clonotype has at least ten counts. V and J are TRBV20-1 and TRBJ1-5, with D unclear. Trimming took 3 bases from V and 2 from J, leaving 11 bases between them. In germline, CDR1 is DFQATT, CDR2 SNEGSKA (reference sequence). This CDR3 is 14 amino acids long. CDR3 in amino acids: CSASWSSGNQPQHF. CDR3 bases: TGCAGTGCTAGTTGGTCCAGTGGCAATCAGCCCCAGCATTTT.

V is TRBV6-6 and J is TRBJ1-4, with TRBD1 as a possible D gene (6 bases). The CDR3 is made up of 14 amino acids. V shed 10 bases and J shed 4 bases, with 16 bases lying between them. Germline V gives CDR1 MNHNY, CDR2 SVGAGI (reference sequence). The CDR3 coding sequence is TGTGCCACCCGACCGGACAGAGATAATGAAAAACTGTTTTTT. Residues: CATRPDRDNEKLFF.

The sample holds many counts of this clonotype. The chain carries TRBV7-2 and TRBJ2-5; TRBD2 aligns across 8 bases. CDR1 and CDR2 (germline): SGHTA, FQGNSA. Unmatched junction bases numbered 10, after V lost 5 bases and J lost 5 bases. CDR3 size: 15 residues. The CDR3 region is CASSPFAGGGETQYF. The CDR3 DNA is TGTGCCAGCAGCCCCTTCGCGGGGGGTGGGGAGACCCAGTACTTC. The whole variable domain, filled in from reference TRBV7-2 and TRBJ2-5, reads GAGVSQSPSNKVTEKGKDVELRCDPISGHTALYWYRQSLGQGLEFLIYFQGNSAPDKSGLPSDRFSAERTGGSVSTLTIQRTQQEDSAVYLCASSPFAGGGETQYFGPGTRLLVL.

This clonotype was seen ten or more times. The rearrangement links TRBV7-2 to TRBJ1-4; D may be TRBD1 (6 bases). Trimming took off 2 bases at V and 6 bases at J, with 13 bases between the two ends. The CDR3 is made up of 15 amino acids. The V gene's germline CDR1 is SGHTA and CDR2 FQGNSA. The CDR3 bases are TGTGCCAGCAGCTTAATTGTGGGGGCGCATGAAAAACTGTTTTTT. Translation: CASSLIVGAHEKLFF.

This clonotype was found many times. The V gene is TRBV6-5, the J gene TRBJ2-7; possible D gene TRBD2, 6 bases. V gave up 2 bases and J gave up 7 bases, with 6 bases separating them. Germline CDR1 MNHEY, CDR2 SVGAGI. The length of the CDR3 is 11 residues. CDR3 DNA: TGTGCCAGCAGTTACGGGGGGGAGCAGTACTTC. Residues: CASSYGGEQYF.

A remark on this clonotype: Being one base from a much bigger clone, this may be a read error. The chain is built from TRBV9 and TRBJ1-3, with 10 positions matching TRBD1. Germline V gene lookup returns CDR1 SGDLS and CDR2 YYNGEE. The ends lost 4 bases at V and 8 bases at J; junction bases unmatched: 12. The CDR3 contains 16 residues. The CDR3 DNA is TGTGCCAGCAGCCCAAAAGGACAGGGGGGAGCTGACACCATATATTTT. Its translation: CASSPKGQGGADTIYF.

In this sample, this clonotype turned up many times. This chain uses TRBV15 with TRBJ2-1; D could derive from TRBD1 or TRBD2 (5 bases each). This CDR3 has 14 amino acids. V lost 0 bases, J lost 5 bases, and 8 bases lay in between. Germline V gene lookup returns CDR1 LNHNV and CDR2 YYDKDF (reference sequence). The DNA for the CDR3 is TGTGCCACCAGCAGAGATTGGGGGAACAATGAGCAGTTCTTC. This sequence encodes CATSRDWGNNEQFF.

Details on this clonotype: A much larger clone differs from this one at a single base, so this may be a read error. DNA for the CDR3: TGCGCCATCAGCTTGGTTCTAGCGGGAGGGCCTGGAGATACGCAGTATTTT. Protein sequence: CAISLVLAGGPGDTQYF. V is TRBV5-1 and J is TRBJ2-3; 12 bases are shared with TRBD2. The CDR3 loop spans 17 amino acids. Per germline, CDR1 SGHRS and CDR2 YFSETQ.

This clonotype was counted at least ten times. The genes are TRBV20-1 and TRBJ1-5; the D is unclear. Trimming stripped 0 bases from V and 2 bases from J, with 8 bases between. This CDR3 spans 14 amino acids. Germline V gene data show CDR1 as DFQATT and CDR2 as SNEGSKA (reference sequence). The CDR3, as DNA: TGCAGTGCTAGAGATGGCAGCGGCAATCAGCCCCAGCATTTT. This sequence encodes CSARDGSGNQPQHF.

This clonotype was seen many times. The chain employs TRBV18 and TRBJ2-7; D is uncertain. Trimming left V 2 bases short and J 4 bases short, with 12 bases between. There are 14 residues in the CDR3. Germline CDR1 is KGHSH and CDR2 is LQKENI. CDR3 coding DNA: TGTGCCAGCTCACCAAGCGTCTCCCCGTACGAGCAGTACTTC. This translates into CASSPSVSPYEQYF.

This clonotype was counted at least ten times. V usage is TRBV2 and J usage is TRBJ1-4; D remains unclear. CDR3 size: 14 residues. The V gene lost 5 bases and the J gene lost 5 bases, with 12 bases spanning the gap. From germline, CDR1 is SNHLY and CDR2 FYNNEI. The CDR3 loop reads CASSQESVNEKLFF. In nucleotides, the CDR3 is TGTGCCAGCAGTCAGGAGTCTGTGAATGAAAAACTGTTTTTT.

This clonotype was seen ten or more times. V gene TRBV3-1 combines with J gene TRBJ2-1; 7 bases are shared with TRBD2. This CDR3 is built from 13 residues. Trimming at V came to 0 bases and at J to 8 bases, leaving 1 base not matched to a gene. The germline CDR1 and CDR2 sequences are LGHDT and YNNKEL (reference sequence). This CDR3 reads CASSQDRGDEQFF. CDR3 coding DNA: TGTGCCAGCAGCCAAGATCGGGGGGATGAGCAGTTCTTC.

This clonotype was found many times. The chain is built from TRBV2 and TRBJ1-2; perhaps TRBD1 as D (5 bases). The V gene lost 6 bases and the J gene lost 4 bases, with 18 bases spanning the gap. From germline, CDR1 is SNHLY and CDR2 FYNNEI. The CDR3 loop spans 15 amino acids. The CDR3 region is CASRNQGARGYGYTF. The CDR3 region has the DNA TGTGCCAGCAGGAACCAGGGTGCGCGCGGCTATGGCTACACCTTC. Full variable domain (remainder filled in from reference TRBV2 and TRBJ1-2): EPEVTQTPSHQVTQMGQEVILRCVPISNHLYFYWYRQILGQKVEFLVSFYNNEISEKSEIFDDQFSVERPDGSNFTLKIRSTKLEDSAMYFCASRNQGARGYGYTFGSGTRLTVV.

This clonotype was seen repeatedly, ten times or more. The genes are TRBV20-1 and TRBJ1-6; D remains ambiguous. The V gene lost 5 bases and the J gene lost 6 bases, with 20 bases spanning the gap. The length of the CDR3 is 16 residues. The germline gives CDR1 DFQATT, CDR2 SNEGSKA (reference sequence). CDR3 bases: TGCAGTGCTCAAGTTGGGGAGGCCATCGGTAATTCACCCCTCCACTTT. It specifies CSAQVGEAIGNSPLHF.

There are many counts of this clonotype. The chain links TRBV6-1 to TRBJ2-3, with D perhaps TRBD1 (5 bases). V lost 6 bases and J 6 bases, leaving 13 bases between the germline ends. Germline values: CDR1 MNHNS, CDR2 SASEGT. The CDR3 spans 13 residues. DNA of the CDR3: TGTGCCAGCAGGACCACAGGTCCCGATACGCAGTATTTT. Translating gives CASRTTGPDTQYF.

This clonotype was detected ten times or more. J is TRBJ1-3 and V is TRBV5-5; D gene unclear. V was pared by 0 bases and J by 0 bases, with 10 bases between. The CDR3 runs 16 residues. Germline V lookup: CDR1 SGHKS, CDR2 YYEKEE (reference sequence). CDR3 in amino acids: CASSLEGAGSGNTIYF. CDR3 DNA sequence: TGTGCCAGCAGCTTGGAAGGCGCCGGCTCTGGAAACACCATATATTTT.